This is a list of T cell receptor beta chains from one sample in a study of blood T cell repertoires in COVID-19. Sequencing was performed with immunoSEQ multiplex PCR; in TCRdb, only in-frame clones are kept and a portion is missing. The repertoire holds roughly 190,000 clones, with about 88% as singletons. Sequences were obtained from peripheral blood. These receptors were collected from a woman aged 80 or over in a cohort sampled during active or convalescent COVID-19. Each CDR3 is given with its conserved first and last residue. A D gene is named only where the DNA matches it firmly. Clone size, where shown, is once, few, many, or a class for clones that have expanded.

d_call: -
clone_size: -
j_call: TRBJ2-3
v_call: TRBV15
cdr3_nt: TGTGCCACCAGCAGGGCACAGGGTGCCGATACGCAGTATTTT
cdr3_aa: CATSRAQGADTQYF

d_call: -
clone_size: -
j_call: TRBJ2-7
v_call: TRBV7-9
cdr3_nt: TGTGCCAGCAGTTTTTTACGGAGCAATTCCTACGAGCAGTACTTC
cdr3_aa: CASSFLRSNSYEQYF

d_call: -
clone_size: -
j_call: TRBJ2-7
v_call: TRBV20-1
cdr3_nt: TGCAGTGCCCGGAGCTCCTACGAGCAGTACTTC
cdr3_aa: CSARSSYEQYF

d_call: -
clone_size: -
j_call: TRBJ1-5
v_call: TRBV13
cdr3_nt: TGTGCCAGCAGCTCAGGACAGATCTTTCAGCCCCAGCATTTT
cdr3_aa: CASSSGQIFQPQHF

d_call: -
clone_size: -
j_call: TRBJ1-4
v_call: TRBV28
cdr3_nt: TGTGCCAGCAGTTTGTTCAGGGGCAATGAAAAACTGTTTTTT
cdr3_aa: CASSLFRGNEKLFF

d_call: TRBD1
clone_size: -
j_call: TRBJ1-4
v_call: TRBV18
cdr3_nt: TGTGCCAGCTCACCTAAACCGGGACAGACTTTCCAAAAACTGTTTTTT
cdr3_aa: CASSPKPGQTFQKLFF

d_call: -
clone_size: -
j_call: TRBJ2-1
v_call: TRBV5-6
cdr3_nt: TGTGCCAGCAGCTCCTGGACGGAACCACAGGAGGAGCAGTTCTTC
cdr3_aa: CASSSWTEPQEEQFF

d_call: TRBD1
clone_size: -
j_call: TRBJ1-4
v_call: TRBV11-3
cdr3_nt: TGTGCCAGCAGCTTAGGACAGGGGGCCAGACGGGAAAAACTGTTTTTT
cdr3_aa: CASSLGQGARREKLFF

d_call: -
clone_size: once
j_call: TRBJ2-3
v_call: TRBV2
cdr3_nt: TGTGCCAGCACCCCCCAAGATACGCAGTATTTT
cdr3_aa: CASTPQDTQYF

d_call: TRBD1
clone_size: -
j_call: TRBJ1-2
v_call: TRBV4-1
cdr3_nt: TGCGCCAGCAGCCAAGATCAGCCGGGACAGGGGTGGAGGGGGTATGGCTACACCTTC
cdr3_aa: CASSQDQPGQGWRGYGYTF

d_call: TRBD2
clone_size: -
j_call: TRBJ2-3
v_call: TRBV18
cdr3_nt: TGTGCCAGCTCACCTCCGGGACTAGCGGGGGATACGCAGTATTTT
cdr3_aa: CASSPPGLAGDTQYF

d_call: TRBD1
clone_size: -
j_call: TRBJ2-2
v_call: TRBV19
cdr3_nt: TGTGCCAGTAGTATAGGACCCGGACAGGGGGAGGACGGGGAGCTGTTTTTT
cdr3_aa: CASSIGPGQGEDGELFF

d_call: -
clone_size: once
j_call: TRBJ1-2
v_call: TRBV6-2/TRBV6-3
cdr3_nt: TGTGCCAGCAGTTACTCCTGGGAGGACTTGGACTATGGCTACACCTTC
cdr3_aa: CASSYSWEDLDYGYTF

d_call: -
clone_size: -
j_call: TRBJ1-4
v_call: TRBV7-9
cdr3_nt: TGTGCCAGCAGCCGAGGGATGACGAGTGAAAAACTGTTTTTT
cdr3_aa: CASSRGMTSEKLFF

d_call: TRBD2
clone_size: -
j_call: TRBJ2-2
v_call: TRBV6-2/TRBV6-3
cdr3_nt: TGTGCCAGCAGTAGCGGGAGTCTCACCGGGGAGCTGTTTTTT
cdr3_aa: CASSSGSLTGELFF

d_call: -
clone_size: -
j_call: TRBJ1-3
v_call: TRBV10-3
cdr3_nt: TGTGCCATCAGTGAGTCGGGGGGTGACACCATATATTTT
cdr3_aa: CAISESGGDTIYF

d_call: -
clone_size: -
j_call: TRBJ1-2
v_call: TRBV24-1
cdr3_nt: TGTGCCACCAGTGATTCATCCAGGGGCGGCTATGGCTACACCTTC
cdr3_aa: CATSDSSRGGYGYTF

d_call: TRBD2
clone_size: -
j_call: TRBJ2-3
v_call: TRBV18
cdr3_nt: TGTGCCAGCTCACCAACTTACGGGGGGGCGAGCACAGATACGCAGTATTTT
cdr3_aa: CASSPTYGGASTDTQYF

d_call: TRBD2
clone_size: -
j_call: TRBJ2-7
v_call: TRBV2
cdr3_nt: TGTGCCAGCAAGGGCCCCCTGACTAGCGGGGCCTACGAGCAGTACTTC
cdr3_aa: CASKGPLTSGAYEQYF

d_call: TRBD2
clone_size: -
j_call: TRBJ2-3
v_call: TRBV30
cdr3_nt: TGTGCCTGGAGCCCTACTAGCGGGGGAACAGATACGCAGTATTTT
cdr3_aa: CAWSPTSGGTDTQYF

d_call: TRBD1
clone_size: -
j_call: TRBJ2-5
v_call: TRBV2
cdr3_nt: TGTGCCAGCAACAAAGACAGGGTCCTAAAAGAGACCCAGTACTTC
cdr3_aa: CASNKDRVLKETQYF

d_call: TRBD1
clone_size: -
j_call: TRBJ1-5
v_call: TRBV5-1
cdr3_nt: TGCGCCAGCAGCCCGGGACAGATTAGCAATCAGCCCCAGCATTTT
cdr3_aa: CASSPGQISNQPQHF

d_call: TRBD2
clone_size: -
j_call: TRBJ2-4
v_call: TRBV2
cdr3_nt: TGTGCCAGCAGTGAACGGGGGGTCCTTAAAAACATTCAGTACTTC
cdr3_aa: CASSERGVLKNIQYF

d_call: -
clone_size: -
j_call: TRBJ2-5
v_call: TRBV20-1
cdr3_nt: TGCAGTGCCAGGTGGATTGAGACCCAGTACTTC
cdr3_aa: CSARWIETQYF

d_call: -
clone_size: -
j_call: TRBJ1-2
v_call: TRBV28
cdr3_nt: TGTGCCAGCAGGCGAGCTAACTATGGCTACACCTTC
cdr3_aa: CASRRANYGYTF

d_call: TRBD1
clone_size: -
j_call: TRBJ2-7
v_call: TRBV11-2
cdr3_nt: TGTGCCAGCAGCTTAGCCCCGGGACAGGGCTACGAGCAGTACTTC
cdr3_aa: CASSLAPGQGYEQYF